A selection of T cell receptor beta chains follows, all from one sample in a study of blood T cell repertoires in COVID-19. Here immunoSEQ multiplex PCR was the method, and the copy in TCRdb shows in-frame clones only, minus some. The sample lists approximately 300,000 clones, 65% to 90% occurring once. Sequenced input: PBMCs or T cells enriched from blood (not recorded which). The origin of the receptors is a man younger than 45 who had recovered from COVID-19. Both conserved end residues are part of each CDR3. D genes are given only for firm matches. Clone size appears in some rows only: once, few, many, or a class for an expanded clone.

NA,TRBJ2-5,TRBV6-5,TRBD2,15,CASTQAVTGGETQYF,TGTGCCAGCACCCAAGCGGTCACGGGGGGGGAGACCCAGTACTTC
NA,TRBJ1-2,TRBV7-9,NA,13,CASSLSQDWGYTF,TGTGCCAGCAGCTTGAGTCAGGACTGGGGCTACACCTTC
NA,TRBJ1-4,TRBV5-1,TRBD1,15,CASSLTGKTNEKLFF,TGCGCCAGCAGCCTGACAGGGAAAACTAATGAAAAACTGTTTTTT
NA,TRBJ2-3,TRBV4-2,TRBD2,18,CASSSGTSGRRSTDTQYF,TGTGCCAGCAGCTCCGGGACTAGCGGGAGGAGGAGCACAGATACGCAGTATTTT
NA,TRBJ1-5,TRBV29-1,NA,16,CSVEAVRTVHNQPQHF,TGCAGCGTTGAAGCAGTCCGGACAGTCCATAATCAGCCCCAGCATTTT
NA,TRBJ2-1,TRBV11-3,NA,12,CASRGSHNEQFF,TGTGCCAGCAGGGGGAGTCACAATGAGCAGTTCTTC
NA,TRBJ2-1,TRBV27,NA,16,CASSTTLRVSYNEQFF,TGTGCCAGCAGTACGACCTTGCGGGTCTCCTACAATGAGCAGTTCTTC
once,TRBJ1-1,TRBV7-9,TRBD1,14,CASSHDRGPTEAFF,TGTGCCAGCAGCCATGACAGGGGGCCCACTGAAGCTTTCTTT
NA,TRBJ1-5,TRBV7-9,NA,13,CASSWSVNQPQHF,TGTGCCAGCAGCTGGAGTGTCAATCAGCCCCAGCATTTT
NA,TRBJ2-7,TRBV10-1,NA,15,CASSDGGRSSYEQYF,TGCGCCAGCAGTGACGGGGGACGGAGCTCCTACGAGCAGTACTTC